This paragraph reports one T cell receptor (beta chain). This sample was taken from a study of T cells expressing NK-cell markers. For the study at large: Seven of eight sequenced donors tested HCMV-seropositive; one tested seronegative.

TCRdb re-called the 5' RACE reads, yielding one record per CDR3 amino acid sequence without DNA. The table lists 150,000 or so distinct CDR3 sequences, with 37% in the top ten. This CDR3 is built from 15 residues. The germline CDR1 and CDR2 sequences are MGHDK and SYGVNS. Material for sequencing was blood T cells: a sorted CD56 or NKG2C T cell subset, CD4+ or CD8+ T cells, or bulk PBMC T cells (not recorded which). This clonotype was obtained from a woman aged 45 to 65 in good health. The chain joins TRBV25-1 to TRBJ2-1; without DNA, the TCRdb call of TRBD2 cannot be checked. The CDR3 spells CASSESSSSYNEQFF.